This T cell receptor beta chain is from a study of cytomegalovirus exposure and HLA in healthy donors. Study information: HLA-typed donors contributed 80 million to 85 million unique TCRs, which were held in an early data release. Whole-study results and caveats: Whilst most TCR sequences proved rare, a subset of public TCRs occurred across many donors. Follow-up analysis later connected one missense variant in DCLRE1C with trimming of TCR beta V- and J-genes. The authors later found TCR association rates varying by HLA locus, with DRB1 most and HLA-C fewest.

This clone was found a few times. What it binds is not known. Germline values: CDR1 SGHVS, CDR2 FNYEAQ. This CDR3 is built from 17 residues. The V end was cut by 5 bases, the J end by 1 base, with 17 bases between. Both 60 Vbeta primers and 13 Jbeta primers went into the PCR. This table comes from immunoSEQ multiplex PCR, and its TCRdb copy is limited to in-frame clones, with some not included. The data show about 140,000 clones, over 80% seen once. Source material: PBMCs. The TCR sequence derives from a female donor in good health and CMV-seronegative. The chain couples TRBV7-6 to TRBJ2-2, with D possibly matching TRBD1 (6 bases). CDR3 amino acids: CASSHRTGTKNTGELFF. CDR3 nucleotide sequence: TGTGCCAGCAGCCATCGTACCGGGACAAAGAACACCGGGGAGCTGTTTTTT.